This T cell receptor beta chain came from a study of cytomegalovirus exposure and HLA in healthy donors. Vbeta (60) and Jbeta (13) primers were used in the PCR. Sequenced by immunoSEQ multiplex PCR; TCRdb stores in-frame clones only, minus some. The table has about 130,000 clones, approximately 62% seen once. The origin of this receptor is a human donor in good health. The sample consisted of PBMCs.

CDR3 amino acids: CASSQRVVGYGYTF. As DNA, the CDR3 is TGTGCCAGCAGCCAACGGGTTGTCGGCTATGGCTACACCTTC. The J gene is TRBJ1-2, the V gene TRBV13; D ambiguous. Trimming cost V 5 bases and J 4 bases, with 14 bases left between them. The CDR3 length is 14 residues. Germline CDR1 is PRHDT and CDR2 is FYEKMQ (reference sequence).